This passage covers 23 T cell receptor beta chains from one sample sequenced in a study of T cells after yellow fever vaccination. Via MiXCR, TCRdb re-called the 5' RACE reads, giving one row per CDR3 protein. The sample contains some 250,000 distinct CDR3 sequences, around 3.5% of which appear only once. Sequencing was performed on PBMCs, taken 15 days after the yellow fever booster vaccination. These receptors all come from a man aged 18-30 years who received the YFV17D yellow fever vaccine.

This clonotype was recorded at least ten times. V is TRBV12-3 or TRBV12-4 and J is TRBJ2-7, with D maybe TRBD1 (6 bases). The CDR3 consists of 13 residues. Trimming stripped 3 bases from V and 2 bases from J, with 8 bases between. The CDR3 sequence is CASSFQGPYEQYF. In DNA, the CDR3 is TGTGCCAGCAGTTTTCAGGGGCCCTACGAGCAGTACTTC.

This clonotype was seen many times. The rearrangement links TRBV6-6 to TRBJ2-5, with 10 nucleotides matching TRBD2. The junction had 11 bases not matched to a gene; V was cut back by 3 bases and J by 4 bases. The CDR3 is made up of 17 amino acids. The germline V gene encodes CDR1 MNHNY and CDR2 SVGAGI (reference sequence). CDR3 region: CASSYGVSGGEGETQYF. CDR3 DNA: TGTGCCAGCAGTTATGGAGTGAGCGGGGGGGAAGGAGAGACCCAGTACTTC.

This clonotype was detected many times. The chain carries TRBV11-2 and TRBJ1-2; maybe TRBD1 (6 bases). V lost 5 bases and J 8 bases, leaving 15 bases between the germline ends. CDR1 and CDR2 from the germline V gene are SGHAT and FQNNGV. The CDR3 is 13 amino acids. The CDR3, as DNA: TGTGCCAGCAGCCCAGACAGGTTTTACGGCTACACCTTC. Its protein is CASSPDRFYGYTF.

A few counts support this clonotype. The chain joins TRBV7-2 to TRBJ2-5; TRBD2 agrees at 9 bases. Unmatched junction bases numbered 5, after V lost 5 bases and J lost 1 base. The CDR3 has 15 amino acids. The V gene's germline CDR1 is SGHTA and CDR2 FQGNSA. In nucleotides, the CDR3 is TGTGCCAGCAGCCCGACTAGCGGCATCCAAGAGACCCAGTACTTC. Translation: CASSPTSGIQETQYF.

This clonotype was recorded many times. This chain uses TRBV10-3 with TRBJ2-3; 7 bases fit TRBD1. Germline V gene sequence: CDR1 ENHRY, CDR2 SYGVKD. This CDR3 comprises 14 residues. The V gene end was trimmed by 6 bases and the J gene end by 5 bases; junction bases not matched to a gene: 8. The CDR3 coding sequence is TGTGCCATCAGAGACAGGGTTACGAAAGATACGCAGTATTTT. This gives the protein CAIRDRVTKDTQYF.

This clonotype was observed at least ten times. The CDR3 here is CASSHGLAGDTQYF. DNA of the CDR3: TGTGCCAGCAGCCACGGACTAGCCGGGGATACGCAGTATTTT. The rearrangement joins TRBV5-6 to TRBJ2-3, with 8 bases matching TRBD2. Trimming took 4 bases from V and 6 from J; bases not matched to a gene: 7. The CDR3 sequence is 14 residues long. The germline CDR1 and CDR2 sequences are SGHDT and YYEEEE.

This rearrangement joins TRBV21-1 to TRBJ1-2; TRBD1 is the table's D call and was not checked against the DNA. TRBV21-1 counts as a pseudogene. CDR3 size: 16 residues. The CDR3 DNA reads TGTGCCAGCAGCAGGGAAAGGGTACTTACTAACTATGGCTACACCTTC. Its translation is CASSRERVLTNYGYTF.

This clonotype was found many times. V and J are TRBV7-2 and TRBJ1-1; TRBD1 aligns across 8 bases. With 4 bases clipped from V and 10 bases from J, the junction kept 8 bases outside the gene matches. The CDR3 spans 13 residues. Germline-derived CDR1 and CDR2 are SGHTA and FQGNSA. CDR3 in amino acids: CASSSTGAGRAFF. The CDR3, as DNA: TGTGCCAGCAGCTCGACAGGGGCGGGGAGAGCTTTCTTT.

Many counts were recorded for this clonotype. This chain uses TRBV5-4 with TRBJ2-5, with 7 nucleotides matching TRBD1. The CDR3 spans 14 residues. After removal of 4 bases from V and 3 bases from J, the junction contained 6 bases not matched to a gene. Germline lookup yields CDR1 SGHNT and CDR2 YYREEE (reference sequence). CDR3 amino acids: CASSPTGMEETQYF. Here the CDR3 DNA reads TGTGCCAGCAGCCCGACAGGGATGGAAGAGACCCAGTACTTC.

The table lists this clonotype with many counts. The rearrangement joins TRBV12-3 or TRBV12-4 to TRBJ1-1; TRBD1 matches 11 bases. V gave up 5 bases and J gave up 5 bases; unmatched junction bases: 4. The CDR3 covers 14 residues. DNA for the CDR3: TGTGCCAGCAGTGGGGGACAGGGGGGAACTGAAGCTTTCTTT. Its translation is CASSGGQGGTEAFF.

There are many counts of this clonotype. Written as DNA, the CDR3 is TGCGCCAGCAGCAGCCAGGGTTCTTACGAGCAGTACTTC. Translated, it gives CASSSQGSYEQYF. This sequence joins TRBV5-1 and TRBJ2-7, with D maybe TRBD1 (5 bases). V was pared by 4 bases and J by 4 bases, with 12 bases between. Germline CDR1 is SGHRS and CDR2 is YFSETQ. There are 13 residues in the CDR3.

This clonotype has a count of ten or more. This chain joins TRBV18 and TRBJ2-3; D may be TRBD2 (6 bases). Germline-derived CDR1 and CDR2 are KGHSH and LQKENI. The CDR3 spans 15 residues. Trimming shortened V by 3 bases and J by 0 bases, and 10 bases separated the two germline ends. The CDR3 protein is CASSPTSPSTDTQYF. The CDR3, as DNA: TGTGCCAGCTCACCTACTAGCCCGAGCACAGATACGCAGTATTTT.

This clonotype was observed at least ten times. One end of the junction fails to match germline, which may point to a read error. The rearrangement links TRBV7-9 to TRBJ2-3; D uncertain. The CDR3 runs to 12 residues. Germline assignment: CDR1 SEHNR and CDR2 FQNEAQ (reference sequence). CDR3: CASSLTDALNRF. The CDR3, as DNA: TGTGCCAGCAGCTTAACGGACGCGCTGAATCGATTT.

This clonotype was observed at least ten times. CDR3 region: CASRTQGYNEQFF. The CDR3 region has the DNA TGTGCCAGCAGGACACAGGGCTACAATGAGCAGTTCTTC. J is TRBJ2-1 and V is TRBV12-3 or TRBV12-4; tentatively, D is TRBD1 (6 bases). The V end lost 6 bases, the J end lost 3 bases, and 9 bases lay between the germline ends. The CDR3 loop spans 13 amino acids.

Ten or more counts support this clonotype. The chain joins TRBV7-2 to TRBJ2-2; the D is unclear. The CDR3 spans 13 residues. From germline, CDR1 is SGHTA and CDR2 FQGNSA. Trimming took off 0 bases at V and 6 bases at J, with 5 bases between the two ends. CDR3 nucleotide sequence: TGTGCCAGCAGCTTAGCAGGGTCCGGGGAGCTGTTTTTT. Amino acids: CASSLAGSGELFF.

The chain recombines TRBV12-3 or TRBV12-4 with TRBJ2-3; perhaps TRBD1 as D (6 bases). The V and J ends lost 3 bases and 6 bases respectively, with 13 bases between them. The CDR3 covers 14 residues. This CDR3 is CASSLQGISDTQYF. The CDR3 nucleotides are TGTGCCAGCAGTTTGCAGGGGATTTCCGATACGCAGTATTTT.

A remark on this clonotype: This sequence may be a read error, since a much larger clone differs from it by one base. The chain has TRBV9 and TRBJ1-5, with D hard to call. Per germline, CDR1 SGDLS and CDR2 YYNGEE. V lost 3 bases to trimming and J lost 6 bases, with 7 bases between them. The CDR3 sequence is 12 residues long. CDR3 bases: TGTGCCAGCAGCGCTGGCATTCAGCCCCAGCATTTT. This translates into CASSAGIQPQHF.

This clonotype was picked up many times. The chain is built from TRBV5-1 and TRBJ1-4; TRBD1 might be the D (5 bases). Germline-derived CDR1 and CDR2 are SGHRS and YFSETQ. Trimming shortened V by 2 bases and J by 0 bases, and 11 bases separated the two germline ends. This CDR3 region has 16 residues. The CDR3 DNA follows: TGCGCCAGCAGCTTCAGCAGGGATCCAACTAATGAAAAACTGTTTTTT. Protein: CASSFSRDPTNEKLFF.

This clonotype was counted at least ten times. The chain combines TRBV7-9 with TRBJ1-1; 7 bases map to TRBD1. Germline V gene lookup returns CDR1 SEHNR and CDR2 FQNEAQ (reference sequence). The J segment lost 7 bases and the V segment lost 3 bases, leaving 5 bases of the junction unmatched. The CDR3 covers 13 residues. CDR3 residues: CASSFYRGGEAFF. In DNA, the CDR3 is TGTGCCAGCAGCTTCTACAGGGGAGGTGAAGCTTTCTTT.

The chain has TRBV5-1 and TRBJ2-2, with 8 bases that match TRBD1. The J segment lost 4 bases and the V segment lost 4 bases, leaving 9 bases of the junction unmatched. The length of the CDR3 is 16 residues. The germline V gene has CDR1 SGHRS and CDR2 YFSETQ. This CDR3 reads CASSPKTGVVTGELFF. The CDR3 DNA is TGCGCCAGCAGCCCGAAGACAGGGGTAGTCACCGGGGAGCTGTTTTTT.

This clonotype was detected ten times or more. The chain is built from TRBV5-1 and TRBJ2-5; either TRBD1 or TRBD2 may fit D (5 bases each). The CDR3 length is 16 residues. The ends were cut back, 2 bases at V and 4 bases at J, with 18 bases in the middle. Germline assignment: CDR1 SGHRS and CDR2 YFSETQ. The CDR3 region is CASSLLGEGSRETQYF. In nucleotides, the CDR3 is TGCGCCAGCAGCTTATTGGGGGAAGGGAGTAGAGAGACCCAGTACTTC.

This chain joins TRBV18 and TRBJ2-1; D not resolved. There are 14 residues in the CDR3. V was trimmed by 2 bases and J by 5 bases, leaving 10 bases between them. The germline CDR1 and CDR2 sequences are KGHSH and LQKENI. CDR3 coding DNA: TGTGCCAGCTCACCATTCACCCAACACAATGAGCAGTTCTTC. Protein sequence: CASSPFTQHNEQFF.

This clonotype was seen many times. V gene TRBV6-4 combines with J gene TRBJ2-1; 8 bases line up with TRBD2. This CDR3 has 15 residues. Germline values: CDR1 MRHNA, CDR2 SNTAGT. V shed 3 bases, J shed 3 bases, and the junction held 4 bases outside the gene matches. The CDR3 is CASSENGGVYNEQFF. The DNA for the CDR3 is TGTGCCAGCAGTGAAAACGGGGGGGTCTACAATGAGCAGTTCTTC.